This T cell receptor beta chain was documented in a study of T cells in tuberculosis. Concerning this clone: One junction end disagrees with the germline gene, perhaps due to a read error.

This CDR3 spans 13 amino acids. Per germline, CDR1 MGHRA and CDR2 YSYEKL. This table comes from immunoSEQ multiplex PCR, and its TCRdb copy is limited to in-frame clones, with some not included. The data contain tens of thousands of clones, around 96% of them seen just once; the ten biggest clones take up 7.5%. The sample was PBMCs. V usage is TRBV4-1 and J usage is TRBJ2-4; the D is unclear. This clonotype was sampled from a donor between 10 and 29 years old with latent tuberculosis or without tuberculosis infection. CDR3 coding DNA: TGCGCCAGCAGCCAAGATCCGTCAGGAACGTTGGGCTTC. This sequence encodes CASSQDPSGTLGF.